A single sample gave rise to the 26 T cell receptor beta chains below, sequenced in a study of blood T cell repertoires in COVID-19. The method was immunoSEQ multiplex PCR; TCRdb's version includes in-frame clones alone and lacks a portion of them. The repertoire consists of tens of thousands of clones, with around 90% occurring once and the leading ten covering approximately 3%. Sample: peripheral blood. The receptors derive from a man over 45 with active COVID-19.

The chain joins TRBV27 to TRBJ2-3, with D tentatively TRBD2 (6 bases). This CDR3 is built from 15 residues. The V gene lost 7 bases and the J gene lost 1 base, with 15 bases spanning the gap. Germline CDR1 reads MNHEY; CDR2 reads SMNVEV (reference sequence). CDR3 amino acids: CASNPFGGGTDTQYF. The CDR3 nucleotides are TGTGCCAGCAACCCCTTCGGAGGGGGCACAGATACGCAGTATTTT.

The CDR3 loop reads CASSTGTLYGYTF. The CDR3 bases are TGTGCCAGCAGCACCGGGACTTTATATGGCTACACCTTC. V gene TRBV11-2 combines with J gene TRBJ1-2, with TRBD1 as a possible D gene (5 bases). Trimming shortened V by 5 bases and J by 5 bases, and 12 bases separated the two germline ends. The CDR3 contains 13 residues. From germline, CDR1 is SGHAT and CDR2 FQNNGV.

This sequence joins TRBV18 and TRBJ2-1; D is undetermined. The CDR3 runs 14 residues. V lost 0 bases and J lost 4, with 7 bases in between. Germline lookup yields CDR1 KGHSH and CDR2 LQKENI. The CDR3: CASSPPTAYNEQFF. The DNA for the CDR3 is TGTGCCAGCTCACCACCTACTGCGTACAATGAGCAGTTCTTC.

The chain has TRBV12-3 or TRBV12-4 and TRBJ1-2; TRBD1 matches at 7 bases. After removal of 6 bases from V and 5 bases from J, the junction contained 6 bases not matched to a gene. The CDR3 consists of 13 residues. Written as DNA, the CDR3 is TGTGCCAGCAGCCCAGGGACAGCTTATGGCTACACCTTC. This translates into CASSPGTAYGYTF.

V is TRBV7-3 and J is TRBJ2-1; 14 bases agree with TRBD2. The CDR3 is 20 residues long. CDR1 and CDR2 (germline): SGHTA, FQGTGA. Trimming cost V 1 base and J 0 bases; bases outside gene matches: 8. In DNA form, the CDR3 reads TGTGCCAGCAGCTTAAGGCCGGGACTAGCGGGAGAGAGCTCCTACAATGAGCAGTTCTTC. It translates to CASSLRPGLAGESSYNEQFF.

CDR3 nucleotide sequence: TGTGCCAGCATTCCGTTAGGGGGCGTCTCGAGCACTGAAGCTTTCTTT. It specifies CASIPLGGVSSTEAFF. This chain links TRBV2 with TRBJ1-1; 7 nucleotides agree with TRBD1. V shed 7 bases, J shed 4 bases, and the junction held 15 bases outside the gene matches. This CDR3 is built from 16 residues. Germline V gives CDR1 SNHLY, CDR2 FYNNEI.

The rearrangement uses TRBV13 and TRBJ1-3; D perhaps matches TRBD1 (6 bases). Germline lookup yields CDR1 PRHDT and CDR2 FYEKMQ (reference sequence). The V end lost 5 bases, the J end lost 5 bases, and 13 bases lay between the germline ends. The CDR3 consists of 14 residues. In DNA form, the CDR3 reads TGTGCCAGCAGCCCGGGACATAGAAGAAACACCATATATTTT. Translating it yields CASSPGHRRNTIYF.

The chain couples TRBV5-5 to TRBJ1-5, with D perhaps TRBD1 (5 bases). CDR3 length: 16 amino acids. Per the germline V gene, CDR1 is SGHKS and CDR2 is YYEKEE (reference sequence). Trimming took 0 bases from V and 0 from J, leaving 10 bases between them. The CDR3 nucleotides are TGTGCCAGCAGCTTGGCCGGGGGGAATAGCAATCAGCCCCAGCATTTT. Its translation is CASSLAGGNSNQPQHF.

This rearrangement joins TRBV3-1 (or the pseudogene TRBV3-2) to TRBJ1-3; D gene ambiguous. This CDR3 comprises 13 residues. Trimming removed 1 base at V and 3 bases at J, with 4 bases between. In germline, CDR1 is LGHDT, CDR2 YNNKEL (reference sequence). This chain's CDR3 is CASSQGSGNTIYF. The CDR3 region has the DNA TGTGCCAGCAGCCAAGGGAGTGGAAACACCATATATTTT.

The chain has TRBV19 and TRBJ2-3, with TRBD2 matching over 11 bases. The V and J ends lost 5 bases and 0 bases, in that order; junction bases with no gene match: 4. Germline loops: CDR1 LNHDA, CDR2 SQIVND (reference sequence). The CDR3 covers 16 residues. CDR3: CASSPRTSGSTDTQYF. The CDR3 DNA reads TGTGCCAGTAGTCCTCGGACTAGCGGGAGCACAGATACGCAGTATTTT. Based on the CDR3 plus reference TRBV19 and TRBJ2-3, the full variable domain is DGGITQSPKYLFRKEGQNVTLSCEQNLNHDAMYWYRQDPGQGLRLIYYSQIVNDFQKGDIAEGYSVSREKKESFPLTVTSAQKNPTAFYLCASSPRTSGSTDTQYFGPGTRLTVL.

The chain combines TRBV2 with TRBJ2-7; 9 bases fit TRBD1. CDR3 length: 14 residues. V was clipped by 8 bases and J by 1 base; unmatched bases: 6. Germline CDR1 is SNHLY and CDR2 is FYNNEI. CDR3 loop: CASVDRGGSYEQYV. In nucleotides, the CDR3 is TGTGCCAGCGTCGACAGGGGGGGGTCCTACGAGCAGTACGTC.

V is TRBV4-3 and J is TRBJ2-7, with 10 bases aligning to TRBD1. Germline trimming cut 5 bases from V and 1 base from J; bases unmatched to any gene: 2. CDR3 length: 14 amino acids. The germline V gene has CDR1 LGHNA and CDR2 YSLEER. The CDR3 sequence is CASSGDRGSYEQYF. The CDR3 nucleotides are TGCGCCAGCAGCGGGGACAGGGGTTCCTACGAGCAGTACTTC.

The V gene is TRBV19, the J gene TRBJ1-4; D is undetermined. Trimming cost V 5 bases and J 8 bases, with 18 bases left between them. Germline V CDR1 and CDR2: LNHDA, SQIVND (reference sequence). CDR3 size: 15 residues. CDR3 nucleotide sequence: TGTGCCAGTAGTCCCGCCTCTGTAGTCGTCGAAAAACTGTTTTTT. Translating gives CASSPASVVVEKLFF.

This sequence joins TRBV7-8 and TRBJ2-3, with 7 bases aligning to TRBD2. This CDR3 has 14 amino acids. Trimming cost V 6 bases and J 2 bases; bases outside gene matches: 5. Germline CDR1 and CDR2: SGHVS and FQNEAQ. For the CDR3, the DNA is TGTGCCAGCAGGACTAGCCCTTCCACAGATACGCAGTATTTT. Amino acids: CASRTSPSTDTQYF.

This clone occurred a few times. The V call is TRBV6-2 or TRBV6-3, the J call TRBJ1-1; tentative D call: TRBD1 (6 bases). Trimming took off 2 bases at V and 11 bases at J, with 15 bases between the two ends. The CDR3 extends over 13 amino acids. Germline-derived CDR1 and CDR2 are MNHEY and SVGEGT. CDR3 nucleotide sequence: TGTGCCAGCAGTTACAACAGGGCATTGGATGCTTTCTTT. The encoded protein is CASSYNRALDAFF.

Only a few counts were recorded for this clone. This chain connects TRBV19 to TRBJ2-2; TRBD1 matches at 7 bases. The CDR3 runs to 16 residues. Germline CDR1 is LNHDA and CDR2 is SQIVND (reference sequence). After removal of 6 bases from V and 9 bases from J, the junction contained 16 bases not matched to a gene. CDR3 protein: CASRVAGTEFRRELFF. CDR3 nucleotide sequence: TGTGCCAGTAGAGTAGCCGGGACAGAGTTCAGGCGGGAGCTGTTTTTT.

The V call is TRBV18, the J call TRBJ2-3, with D maybe TRBD1 (5 bases). Trimming took off 5 bases at V and 7 bases at J, with 22 bases between the two ends. CDR3 length: 16 residues. CDR1 and CDR2 (germline): KGHSH, LQKENI. The CDR3 reads CASSTTTETYPYTQYF. The CDR3 DNA reads TGTGCCAGCTCAACTACGACAGAGACCTATCCATATACGCAGTATTTT.

The chain recombines TRBV2 with TRBJ1-2; no reliable D call. From germline, CDR1 is SNHLY and CDR2 FYNNEI. The CDR3 runs 14 residues. Trimming left V 7 bases short and J 2 bases short, with 14 bases between. The CDR3 loop reads CASTEAPLNYGYTF. CDR3 coding DNA: TGTGCCAGCACGGAGGCTCCTCTGAACTATGGCTACACCTTC.

The V and J genes are TRBV5-6 and TRBJ2-7; 12 bases are shared with TRBD1. The CDR3 contains 14 residues. Looked up from germline, CDR1 is SGHDT and CDR2 is YYEEEE. V trimming: 4 bases; J trimming: 5 bases; junction bases outside the gene matches: 4. DNA of the CDR3: TGTGCCAGCAGCGGCGGGACAGGGGGCGACGAGCAGTACTTC. Protein product: CASSGGTGGDEQYF.

The chain uses TRBV18 and TRBJ2-3, with D possibly TRBD2 on 6 matching bases. Germline values: CDR1 KGHSH, CDR2 LQKENI. V lost 2 bases and J 8 bases, leaving 20 bases between the germline ends. The CDR3 has 16 residues. CDR3 nucleotides: TGTGCCAGCTCACCATCCTCTGGAGGGCCTTCCACTACGCAGTATTTT. Translation: CASSPSSGGPSTTQYF.

The CDR3 is CASSPYLNTIYF. CDR3 coding DNA: TGTGCCAGCAGCCCGTATCTGAACACCATATATTTT. This chain links TRBV11-2 with TRBJ1-3, with unresolved D. CDR1 SGHAT and CDR2 FQNNGV come from the germline V gene. The length of the CDR3 is 12 residues. The V end lost 5 bases, the J end lost 7 bases, and 9 bases lay between the germline ends. Based on the CDR3 plus reference TRBV11-2 and TRBJ1-3, the full variable domain is EAGVAQSPRYKIIEKRQSVAFWCNPISGHATLYWYQQILGQGPKLLIQFQNNGVVDDSQLPKDRFSAERLKGVDSTLKIQPAKLEDSAVYLCASSPYLNTIYFGEGSWLTVV.

This chain connects TRBV7-2 to TRBJ2-5, with unresolved D. Trimming took 0 bases from V and 2 from J, leaving 7 bases between them. Germline CDR1 and CDR2: SGHTA and FQGNSA. This CDR3 has 14 amino acids. For the CDR3, the DNA is TGTGCCAGCAGCTTAGCGGCTAGGCAAGAGACCCAGTACTTC. Its protein product is CASSLAARQETQYF. Full variable domain (outside the CDR3, taken from reference TRBV7-2 and TRBJ2-5): GAGVSQSPSNKVTEKGKDVELRCDPISGHTALYWYRQSLGQGLEFLIYFQGNSAPDKSGLPSDRFSAERTGGSVSTLTIQRTQQEDSAVYLCASSLAARQETQYFGPGTRLLVL.

This clone was counted a few times. This chain joins TRBV4-2 and TRBJ2-7; 11 bases are a match to TRBD2. V shed 0 bases and J 7 bases; nucleotides not matched to a gene: 5. Germline V gene lookup returns CDR1 LGHNA and CDR2 YNFKEQ. There are 15 residues in the CDR3. CDR3 bases: TGTGCCAGCAGCCAAGAGAATAGCGGGGGGGTAGAGCAGTACTTC. Its protein is CASSQENSGGVEQYF.

The rearrangement uses TRBV7-3 and TRBJ1-6, with 9 nucleotides matching TRBD1. Germline V gene sequence: CDR1 SGHTA, CDR2 FQGTGA. There are 15 residues in the CDR3. V shed 6 bases and J 5 bases; nucleotides not matched to a gene: 5. Written as DNA, the CDR3 is TGTGCCAGCAGAGGGGACAGGGAGAATAATTCACCCCTCCACTTT. Its translation is CASRGDRENNSPLHF.

The chain uses TRBV19 and TRBJ2-3; possible D gene TRBD1, 7 bases. V was pared by 4 bases and J by 4 bases, with 12 bases between. The CDR3 runs 14 residues. The germline gives CDR1 LNHDA, CDR2 SQIVND (reference sequence). CDR3 nucleotides: TGTGCCAGTAGTAGCGGGACAGTCTCAGATACGCAGTATTTT. The encoded protein is CASSSGTVSDTQYF.

The genes are TRBV4-1 and TRBJ1-4, with 12 bases fitting TRBD1. The CDR3 loop spans 17 amino acids. Germline V CDR1 and CDR2: MGHRA, YSYEKL. V lost 4 bases, J lost 3 bases, and 6 bases stayed unmatched. This CDR3 is CASSPRDRGQSNEKLFF. In DNA form, the CDR3 reads TGCGCCAGCAGCCCCCGGGACAGGGGGCAGTCTAATGAAAAACTGTTTTTT.